A selection of T cell receptor beta chains follows, all from one sample in a study of T cells in Graves' hyperthyroidism and ophthalmopathy. TCRdb redid the calling of the multiplex PCR reads with MiXCR, one entry per CDR3 protein. This table has about 500,000 distinct CDR3 sequences, about a sixth appearing once. Material: blood. All receptors come from a woman between 18 and 29 years old with Graves' hyperthyroidism. Both conserved end residues are part of each CDR3. Each record gives: D gene, V gene, J gene, clone size, CDR3 protein, CDR3 DNA. D genes are given only for firm matches. Not every row has a clone size; where given, it reads once, few, many or a size class.

NA	TRBV5-1	TRBJ1-1	many	CASSLKQGDTRTEAFF	TGCGCCAGCAGCTTGAAACAGGGTGATACTCGCACTGAAGCTTTCTTT
TRBD2	TRBV20-1	TRBJ2-3	NA	CSARGGSVSTDTQYF	TGCAGTGCTCGGGGGGGTAGCGTAAGCACAGATACGCAGTATTTT
NA	TRBV20-1	TRBJ1-4	few	CSARKPRATNEKLFF	TGCAGTGCTAGGAAACCAAGAGCAACTAATGAAAAACTGTTTTTT
TRBD1	TRBV7-9	TRBJ2-1	NA	CASRRKPTGQINEQFF	TGTGCCAGCAGACGAAAGCCGACGGGACAGATTAATGAGCAGTTCTTC
NA	TRBV7-9	TRBJ1-1	NA	CASSGRQTGLTEAFF	TGTGCCAGCAGCGGCAGGCAGACAGGACTCACTGAAGCTTTCTTT
NA	TRBV4-1	TRBJ1-5	NA	CASSQGVEGGNQPQHF	TGCGCCAGCAGCCAAGGGGTGGAGGGGGGCAATCAGCCCCAGCATTTT
NA	TRBV20-1	TRBJ2-5	many	CSASIPLRTLPETQYF	TGCAGTGCTAGCATCCCGCTCCGGACTTTGCCAGAGACCCAGTACTTC
TRBD1	TRBV6-1	TRBJ1-2	few	CASSADRVLFLYGYTF	TGTGCCAGCAGTGCGGACAGGGTCCTCTTCCTCTATGGCTACACCTTC
NA	TRBV18	TRBJ2-3	NA	CASSPTDIRLSTDTQYF	TGTGCCAGCTCACCGACGGATATACGGCTTAGCACAGATACGCAGTATTTT
NA	TRBV3-1	TRBJ2-2	many	CASSPNGGGGELFF	TGTGCCAGCAGCCCCAACGGTGGGGGCGGGGAGCTGTTTTTT
NA	TRBV28	TRBJ1-4	NA	CASSLAFRKKLFF	TGTGCCAGCAGTTTGGCATTTCGGAAAAAACTGTTTTTT
TRBD2	TRBV28	TRBJ2-1	many	CASSVAGGPNNEQFF	TGTGCCAGCAGTGTAGCGGGAGGGCCCAACAATGAGCAGTTCTTC
TRBD2	TRBV5-6	TRBJ2-1	NA	CASSFRLAGISSYNEQFF	TGTGCCAGCAGCTTTCGACTAGCGGGGATAAGCTCCTACAATGAGCAGTTCTTC
TRBD2	TRBV9	TRBJ2-3	few	CASSVSTSGSLSDTQYF	TGTGCCAGCAGCGTTTCGACTAGCGGGAGTTTATCAGATACGCAGTATTTT
NA	TRBV20-1	TRBJ1-3	NA	CSVMVGQARPSGNTIYF	TGCAGTGTTATGGTAGGCCAGGCGCGACCTTCTGGAAACACCATATATTTT
NA	TRBV20-1	TRBJ2-3	few	CSARGQTTDTQYF	TGCAGTGCTAGAGGCCAGACCACAGATACGCAGTATTTT
NA	TRBV18	TRBJ2-5	many	CASSPFGGEETQYF	TGTGCCAGCTCACCATTTGGGGGAGAAGAGACCCAGTACTTC
NA	TRBV4-3	TRBJ1-3	few	CASSQDRTSSGNTIYF	TGCGCCAGCAGCCAAGATCGGACAAGCTCTGGAAACACCATATATTTT
NA	TRBV29-1	TRBJ2-1	NA	CSLSGNEQFF	TGCAGCCTTAGCGGCAATGAGCAGTTCTTC
TRBD1	TRBV5-5	TRBJ1-1	NA	CASSSKSRDRNTEAFF	TGTGCCAGCAGCTCCAAGTCCCGGGACAGGAACACTGAAGCTTTCTTT
NA	TRBV10-3	TRBJ1-1	few	CAISVSADTEAFF	TGTGCCATCAGTGTATCTGCCGACACTGAAGCTTTCTTT
NA	TRBV20-1	TRBJ2-5	many	CSASRQTQYF	TGCAGTGCTAGTCGCCAGACCCAGTACTTC
NA	TRBV7-3	TRBJ1-1	many	CASSHRRSPSIMNTEAFF	TGTGCCAGCTCCCATAGAAGAAGTCCATCAATCATGAACACTGAAGCTTTCTTT
NA	TRBV9	TRBJ2-2	few	CASSANPPGELFF	TGTGCCAGCAGCGCAAACCCCCCCGGGGAGCTGTTTTTT
NA	TRBV2	TRBJ2-5	many	CASIEDSLQETQYF	TGTGCCAGCATTGAGGACAGCCTCCAAGAGACCCAGTACTTC
NA	TRBV20-1	TRBJ1-6	few	CSARDKWEDYSPLHF	TGCAGTGCTAGAGATAAATGGGAGGATTACTCACCCCTCCACTTT
NA	TRBV5-1	TRBJ2-1	few	CASSPGTKTGRGYNEQFF	TGCGCCAGCAGCCCCGGAACTAAGACAGGTCGGGGCTACAATGAGCAGTTCTTC
TRBD2	TRBV7-9	TRBJ2-1	many	CASGGGPGNEQFF	TGTGCCAGCGGCGGGGGGCCGGGGAATGAGCAGTTCTTC
TRBD1	TRBV19	TRBJ1-5	many	CASTNDRGNQPQHF	TGTGCCAGTACTAACGACAGGGGAAATCAGCCCCAGCATTTT
TRBD1	TRBV7-2	TRBJ2-7	many	CASREDRGTYEQYF	TGTGCCAGCAGGGAAGACAGGGGGACCTACGAGCAGTACTTC
NA	TRBV28	TRBJ2-4	NA	CASSPPSPGNIQYF	TGTGCCAGCAGTCCCCCGTCCCCGGGAAACATTCAGTACTTC
NA	TRBV27	TRBJ1-1	many	CASSFLTAMNTEAFF	TGTGCCAGCAGCTTCCTGACCGCTATGAACACTGAAGCTTTCTTT
NA	TRBV12-3/TRBV12-4	TRBJ1-3	NA	CASSLWARGNTIYF	TGTGCCAGCAGTTTATGGGCCCGGGGAAACACCATATATTTT
NA	TRBV27	TRBJ1-4	NA	CASSLKTGEKKLFF	TGTGCCAGCAGTTTAAAGACAGGAGAAAAAAAACTGTTTTTT
TRBD1	TRBV5-1	TRBJ2-2	many	CASSWTGTGGSNTGELFF	TGCGCCAGCAGCTGGACTGGGACAGGAGGATCCAACACCGGGGAGCTGTTTTTT
TRBD2	TRBV3-1	TRBJ2-5	many	CASSLPPGLFLYQETQYF	TGTGCCAGCAGCCTTCCCCCGGGACTATTTTTGTACCAAGAGACCCAGTACTTC
NA	TRBV20-1	TRBJ2-7	few	CSVPEPYEQYF	TGCAGTGTGCCAGAGCCCTACGAGCAGTACTTC
NA	TRBV15	TRBJ1-5	NA	CATSRDRGINQPQHF	TGTGCCACCAGCAGAGATCGGGGAATCAATCAGCCCCAGCATTTT
NA	TRBV12-3/TRBV12-4	TRBJ1-2	many	CASSLGVQNYGYTF	TGTGCCAGCAGTTTAGGGGTGCAGAACTATGGCTACACCTTC
TRBD2	TRBV20-1	TRBJ2-1	many	CSAMGLGRNEQFF	TGCAGTGCTATGGGACTAGGTAGGAATGAGCAGTTCTTC
TRBD1	TRBV12-3/TRBV12-4	TRBJ1-6	many	CASSLASGTDNSPLHF	TGTGCCAGCAGTTTAGCCTCCGGGACAGATAATTCACCCCTCCACTTT
NA	TRBV7-9	TRBJ2-7	NA	CASSSTRYEQYF	TGTGCCAGCAGCTCAACAAGGTACGAGCAGTACTTC
TRBD1	TRBV24-1	TRBJ2-1	few	CATSDTGQGEQFF	TGTGCCACCAGTGACACGGGACAGGGTGAGCAGTTCTTC
TRBD2	TRBV6-1	TRBJ2-1	NA	CATDSGGAYNEQFF	TGTGCCACCGATAGCGGGGGTGCCTACAATGAGCAGTTCTTC
TRBD1	TRBV20-1	TRBJ2-7	NA	CSATPAGTGGSYEQYF	TGCAGTGCCACACCGGCGGGGACAGGGGGCTCCTACGAGCAGTACTTC
NA	TRBV20-1	TRBJ2-2	few	CSAAQVIAGELFF	TGCAGTGCCGCCCAGGTGATTGCCGGGGAGCTGTTTTTT
NA	TRBV6-1	TRBJ2-3	many	CASSSQGGSTDTQYF	TGTGCCAGCAGTTCACAGGGAGGCAGCACAGATACGCAGTATTTT
NA	TRBV9	TRBJ2-5	few	CASSSWDLGETQYF	TGTGCCAGCAGCTCTTGGGACCTCGGGGAGACCCAGTACTTC
TRBD1	TRBV5-1	TRBJ1-2	few	CASTTGGTGVTPSYGYTF	TGCGCCAGCACCACAGGAGGGACAGGGGTTACCCCCAGCTATGGCTACACCTTC
NA	TRBV5-1	TRBJ1-6	few	CASSRYRDASGPLHF	TGCGCCAGCAGCAGATACCGGGACGCGAGCGGGCCCCTCCACTTT
TRBD2	TRBV20-1	TRBJ2-7	few	CSARISGESEQYF	TGCAGTGCTAGGATTAGCGGGGAATCGGAGCAGTACTTC